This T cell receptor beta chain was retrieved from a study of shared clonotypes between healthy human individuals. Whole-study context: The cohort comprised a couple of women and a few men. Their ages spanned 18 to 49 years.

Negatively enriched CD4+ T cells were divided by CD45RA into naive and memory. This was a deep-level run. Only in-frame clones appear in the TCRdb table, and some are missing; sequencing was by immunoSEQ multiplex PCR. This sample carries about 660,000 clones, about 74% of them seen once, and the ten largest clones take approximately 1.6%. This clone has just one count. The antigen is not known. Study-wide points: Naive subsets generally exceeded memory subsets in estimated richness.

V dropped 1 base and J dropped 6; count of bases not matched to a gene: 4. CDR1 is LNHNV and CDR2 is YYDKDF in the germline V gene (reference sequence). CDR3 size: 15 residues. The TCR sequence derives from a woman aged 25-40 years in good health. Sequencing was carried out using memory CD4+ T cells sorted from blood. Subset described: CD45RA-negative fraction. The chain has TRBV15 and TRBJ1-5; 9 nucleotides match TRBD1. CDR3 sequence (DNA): TGTGCCACCAGCAGAGGGGACAGGGATAGTCAGCCCCAGCATTTT. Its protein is CATSRGDRDSQPQHF.